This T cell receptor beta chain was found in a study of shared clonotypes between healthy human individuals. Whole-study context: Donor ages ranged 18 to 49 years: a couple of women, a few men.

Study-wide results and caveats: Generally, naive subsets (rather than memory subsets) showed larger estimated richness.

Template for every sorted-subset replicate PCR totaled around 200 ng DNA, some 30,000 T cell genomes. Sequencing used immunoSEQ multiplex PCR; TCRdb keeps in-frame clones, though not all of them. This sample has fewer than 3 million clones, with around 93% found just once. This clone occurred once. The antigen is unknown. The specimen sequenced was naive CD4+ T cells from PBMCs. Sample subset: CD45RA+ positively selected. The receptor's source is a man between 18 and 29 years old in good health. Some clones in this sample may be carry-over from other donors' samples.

The CDR3 coding sequence is TGTGCCAGCAGCCAAGCCGGGACGGTGAATCAGCCCCAGCATTTT. Protein product: CASSQAGTVNQPQHF. J is TRBJ1-5 and V is TRBV7-2; the D gene is possibly TRBD1 (5 bases). CDR3 length: 15 residues. Germline CDR1 is SGHTA and CDR2 is FQGNSA. Trimming took 5 bases from V and 4 from J, leaving 15 bases between them.